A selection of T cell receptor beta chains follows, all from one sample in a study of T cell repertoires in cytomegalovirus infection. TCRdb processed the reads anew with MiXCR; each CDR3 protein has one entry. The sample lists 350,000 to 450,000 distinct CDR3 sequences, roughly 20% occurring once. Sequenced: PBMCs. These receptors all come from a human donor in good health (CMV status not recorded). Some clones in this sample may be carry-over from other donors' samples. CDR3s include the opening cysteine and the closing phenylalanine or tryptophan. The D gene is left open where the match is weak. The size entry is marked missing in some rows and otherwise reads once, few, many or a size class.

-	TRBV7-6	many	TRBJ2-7	CASSSPGTPFLEQYF	TGTGCCAGCAGCTCTCCCGGGACTCCTTTTCTCGAGCAGTACTTC
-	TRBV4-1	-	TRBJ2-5	CTSSLRGGETQYF	TGCACCAGCAGCTTAAGGGGCGGGGAGACCCAGTACTTC
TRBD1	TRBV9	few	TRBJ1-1	CASSVGGTENTEAFF	TGTGCCAGCAGCGTAGGTGGGACAGAGAACACTGAAGCTTTCTTT
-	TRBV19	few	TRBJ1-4	CASSVTSATNEKLFF	TGTGCCAGTAGTGTCACTAGTGCAACTAATGAAAAACTGTTTTTT
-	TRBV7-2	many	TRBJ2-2	CASSQVWGNTGELFF	TGTGCCAGCAGCCAGGTGTGGGGGAACACCGGGGAGCTGTTTTTT
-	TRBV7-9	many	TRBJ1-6	CASSLMGDSPLHF	TGTGCCAGCAGCTTAATGGGGGATTCACCCCTCCACTTT
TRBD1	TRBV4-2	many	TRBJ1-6	CASSQEDRISYNSPLHF	TGTGCCAGCAGCCAAGAGGACAGGATCTCCTATAATTCACCCCTCCACTTT
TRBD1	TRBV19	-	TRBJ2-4	CASSGTGRNIQYF	TGTGCCAGTAGTGGGACAGGGAGAAACATTCAGTACTTC
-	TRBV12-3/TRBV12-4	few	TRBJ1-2	CASSSRFDGYTF	TGTGCCAGCAGTTCTCGGTTCGATGGCTACACCTTC
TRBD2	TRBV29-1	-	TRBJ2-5	CSVEAGSSGGAVETQYF	TGCAGCGTTGAAGCCGGGTCTAGCGGGGGGGCCGTAGAGACCCAGTACTTC
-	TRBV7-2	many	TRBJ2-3	CASSFLRDTQYF	TGTGCCAGCAGCTTTCTCAGGGATACGCAGTATTTT
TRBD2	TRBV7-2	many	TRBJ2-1	CASTLGGGTYNEQFF	TGTGCCAGCACCTTGGGGGGGGGGACCTACAATGAGCAGTTCTTC
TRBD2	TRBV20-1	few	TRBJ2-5	CSVSLAGPDQETQYF	TGCAGTGTATCCCTAGCGGGCCCAGACCAAGAGACCCAGTACTTC
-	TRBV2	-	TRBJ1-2	CASRRSGTYPNYGYTF	TGTGCCAGCAGGAGGTCGGGGACCTACCCTAACTATGGCTACACCTTC
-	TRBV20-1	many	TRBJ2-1	CSARRGSRSEQFF	TGCAGTGCTAGAAGGGGGTCGAGGAGTGAGCAGTTCTTC
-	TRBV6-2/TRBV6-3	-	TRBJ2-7	CASSPLESLYEQYF	TGTGCCAGCAGCCCCCTGGAGAGTCTCTACGAGCAGTACTTC
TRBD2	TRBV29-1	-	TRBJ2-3	CSAQGLGLGNTDTQYF	TGCAGCGCCCAGGGACTGGGACTAGGGAACACAGATACGCAGTATTTT
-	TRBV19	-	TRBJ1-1	CASSLRGRPRVNPEAFF	TGTGCCAGTAGCCTTAGGGGCAGACCTAGAGTAAACCCTGAAGCTTTCTTT
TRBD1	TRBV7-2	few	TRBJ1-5	CASSRTRDRAWPQHF	TGTGCCAGCAGCCGAACCCGGGACAGGGCGTGGCCCCAGCATTTT
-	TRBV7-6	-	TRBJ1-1	CASSPPHNTEAFF	TGTGCCAGCAGCCCCCCCCACAACACTGAAGCTTTCTTT
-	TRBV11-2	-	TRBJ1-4	CASSPAGFEKLFF	TGTGCCAGCAGCCCCGCGGGGTTTGAAAAACTGTTTTTT
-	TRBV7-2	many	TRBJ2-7	CASSFTGGGLSYEQYF	TGTGCCAGCAGCTTCACAGGGGGGGGACTCTCCTACGAGCAGTACTTC
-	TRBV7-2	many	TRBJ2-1	CASSLYPGEGEQFF	TGTGCCAGCAGCTTATACCCGGGCGAGGGGGAGCAGTTCTTC
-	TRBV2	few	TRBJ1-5	CASSESGQNNQPQHF	TGTGCCAGCAGCGAATCCGGACAGAACAATCAGCCCCAGCATTTT
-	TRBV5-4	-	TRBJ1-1	CASSPMGTEAFF	TGTGCCAGCAGCCCGATGGGCACTGAAGCTTTCTTT
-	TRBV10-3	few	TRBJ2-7	CAISDGREYEQYF	TGTGCCATCAGTGACGGCAGAGAATACGAGCAGTACTTC
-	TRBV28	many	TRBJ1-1	CASSLPESNTEAFF	TGTGCCAGCAGTTTACCAGAATCGAACACTGAAGCTTTCTTT
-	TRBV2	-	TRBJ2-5	CASSLPPGHTHF	TGTGCCAGCAGTCTCCCACCGGGACATACGCACTTC
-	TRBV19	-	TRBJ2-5	CASSIVPEETQYF	TGTGCCAGTAGTATAGTGCCGGAAGAGACCCAGTACTTC
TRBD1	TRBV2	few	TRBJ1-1	CASRQDRWNTEAFF	TGTGCCAGCCGACAGGACAGGTGGAACACTGAAGCTTTCTTT
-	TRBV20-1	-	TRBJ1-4	CSARGPAEGKLFF	TGCAGTGCTAGGGGTCCGGCAGAAGGGAAACTGTTTTTT
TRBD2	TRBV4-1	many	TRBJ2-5	CASSPLGLAGGGTQYF	TGCGCCAGCAGCCCTTTAGGGCTAGCGGGGGGTGGGACCCAGTACTTC
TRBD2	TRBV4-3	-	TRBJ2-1	CASSHIAGGINEQFF	TGCGCCAGCAGCCACATAGCGGGAGGCATCAATGAGCAGTTCTTC
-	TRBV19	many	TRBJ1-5	CASSLRLEPQHF	TGTGCCAGTAGTCTACGGTTAGAACCCCAGCATTTT
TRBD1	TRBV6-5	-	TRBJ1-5	CASSGEGTGQPQHF	TGTGCCAGCAGTGGGGAGGGGACAGGTCAGCCCCAGCATTTT
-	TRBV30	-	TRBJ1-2	CAWSRAINYGYTF	TGTGCCTGGAGTCGCGCGATTAACTATGGCTACACCTTC
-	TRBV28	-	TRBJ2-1	CASSLGHRRGEQFF	TGTGCCAGCAGTTTAGGGCACCGCCGGGGCGAGCAGTTCTTC
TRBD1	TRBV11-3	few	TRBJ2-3	CASSFSQGTEIYF	TGTGCCAGCAGCTTCTCCCAGGGGACAGAAATTTATTTT
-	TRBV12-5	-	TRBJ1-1	CASREGRITEAFF	TGTGCTAGCCGGGAGGGTCGGATCACTGAAGCTTTCTTT
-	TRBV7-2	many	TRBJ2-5	CASSLHRGLETQYF	TGTGCCAGCAGCCTGCATCGGGGCTTGGAGACCCAGTACTTC
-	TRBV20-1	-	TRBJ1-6	CSAPPLGGENSPLHF	TGCAGTGCCCCCCCCCTAGGGGGAGAAAATTCACCCCTCCACTTT
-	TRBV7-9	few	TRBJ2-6	CASSPTLGGTGANVLTF	TGTGCCAGCAGCCCAACTTTGGGGGGCACTGGGGCCAACGTCCTGACTTTC
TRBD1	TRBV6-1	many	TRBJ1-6	CASASGTGSSYNSPLHF	TGTGCCAGCGCGTCCGGGACAGGGAGCTCCTATAATTCACCCCTCCACTTT
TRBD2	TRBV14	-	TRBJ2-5	CASSQGLAGGPGTPQYF	TGTGCCAGCAGCCAAGGTCTAGCGGGGGGGCCGGGCACCCCCCAGTACTTC
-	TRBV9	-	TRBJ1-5	CASSVEEYSNQPQHF	TGTGCCAGCAGCGTAGAGGAGTATAGCAATCAGCCCCAGCATTTT
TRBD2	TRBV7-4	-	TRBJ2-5	CASSLATSGRGQETQYF	TGTGCCAGCAGCTTAGCGACTAGCGGGAGAGGGCAAGAGACCCAGTACTTC
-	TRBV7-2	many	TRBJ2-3	CASSLNFKDTQYF	TGTGCCAGCAGCTTAAATTTCAAAGATACGCAGTATTTT
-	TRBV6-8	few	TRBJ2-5	CASSYVGAPGTQYF	TGTGCCAGCAGTTACGTGGGGGCGCCGGGGACCCAGTACTTC
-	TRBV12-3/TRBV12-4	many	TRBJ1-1	CASTNPGALNTEAFF	TGTGCCAGCACCAACCCGGGGGCCCTAAACACTGAAGCTTTCTTT
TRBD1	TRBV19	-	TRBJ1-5	CASSIQGVYLYGNQPQHF	TGTGCCAGTAGTATTCAGGGGGTGTATCTGTATGGCAATCAGCCCCAGCATTTT
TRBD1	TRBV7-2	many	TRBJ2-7	CASSFSPGTVVREQYF	TGTGCCAGCAGCTTTTCCCCCGGGACAGTCGTTCGCGAGCAGTACTTC
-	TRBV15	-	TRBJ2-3	CATSRRGTDTQYF	TGTGCCACCAGCAGGCGGGGCACAGATACGCAGTATTTT
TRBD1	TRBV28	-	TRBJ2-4	CASSSSDRALAKNIQYF	TGTGCCAGCAGTTCCTCGGACAGGGCCTTAGCCAAAAACATTCAGTACTTC
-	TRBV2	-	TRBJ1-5	CASTRDTASPQHF	TGTGCCAGCACTAGGGACACGGCCAGCCCCCAGCATTTT
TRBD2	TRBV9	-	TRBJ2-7	CASSPTSGSSLEQYF	TGTGCCAGCAGCCCTACTAGCGGGAGCTCCTTGGAGCAGTACTTC
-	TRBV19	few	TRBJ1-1	CASKEAGTEAFF	TGTGCCAGTAAAGAAGCGGGGACTGAAGCTTTCTTT
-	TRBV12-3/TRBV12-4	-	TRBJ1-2	CASSLGTGWGYGYTF	TGTGCCAGCAGTTTAGGCACAGGCTGGGGATATGGCTACACCTTC
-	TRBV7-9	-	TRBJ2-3	CASSFTRDGSTDTQYF	TGTGCCAGCAGTTTCACCCGAGACGGGAGCACAGATACGCAGTATTTT
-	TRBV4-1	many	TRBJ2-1	CASSLRNSREQFF	TGCGCCAGCAGCCTGAGGAATAGCCGCGAGCAGTTCTTC